The present T cell receptor (beta chain) was sequenced within a study of low-dose radiotherapy and immunotherapy resistance in tumors. As to time point: after trial treatment. The sample's treatment: LDRT plus nivolumab, ipilimumab, low-dose cyclophosphamide and aspirin (RACIN trial). The therapy administered to donors comprised nivolumab, ipilimumab, aspirin, low-dose cyclophosphamide and low-dose radiotherapy. TRAV- and TRBV-specific primers were used for first-strand cDNA, which covered alpha and beta chains. TCR amplification involved 15 to 25 PCR cycles with a constant-region primer and V-primer adapter. Using its own MiXCR run on the reads, TCRdb lists one record per CDR3 protein. Here the sample spans approximately 80,000 distinct CDR3 sequences, less than 20% being singletons. This clonotype was counted at least ten times. Germline lookup yields CDR1 KGHDR and CDR2 SFDVKD. The CDR3 consists of 16 residues. The V segment lost 9 bases and the J segment 4 bases; nucleotides outside the gene matches: 12.

This chain joins TRBV24-1 and TRBJ2-2; TRBD1 aligns across 8 bases. Sequences were derived from PBMCs, sampled after low-dose radiotherapy plus immunotherapy. This sequence was found in a male donor with prostate cancer. The CDR3 DNA follows: TGTGCCACCGCAAGGAAGACAGGGGTGGGCACCGGGGAGCTGTTTTTT. Its protein is CATARKTGVGTGELFF.